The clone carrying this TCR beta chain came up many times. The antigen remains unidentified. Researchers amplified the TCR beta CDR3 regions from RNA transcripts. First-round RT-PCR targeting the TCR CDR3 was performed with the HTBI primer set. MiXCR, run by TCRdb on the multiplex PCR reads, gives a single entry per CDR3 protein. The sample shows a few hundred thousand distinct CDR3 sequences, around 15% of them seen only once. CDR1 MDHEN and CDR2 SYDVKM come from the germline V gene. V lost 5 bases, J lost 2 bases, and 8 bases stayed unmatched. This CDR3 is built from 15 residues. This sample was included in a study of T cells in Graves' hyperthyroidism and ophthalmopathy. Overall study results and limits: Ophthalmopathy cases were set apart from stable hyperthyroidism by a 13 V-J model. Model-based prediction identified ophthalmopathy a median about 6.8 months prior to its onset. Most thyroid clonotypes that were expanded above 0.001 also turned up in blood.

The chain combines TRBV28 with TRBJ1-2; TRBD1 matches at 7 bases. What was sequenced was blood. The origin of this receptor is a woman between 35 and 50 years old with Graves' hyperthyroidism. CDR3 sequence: CASSVYGTVNYGYTF. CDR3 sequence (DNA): TGTGCCAGCAGTGTGTACGGGACAGTGAACTATGGCTACACCTTC.